The text below deals with one T cell receptor beta chain. Its antigen is still unknown. Germline V gene data show CDR1 as KGHSH and CDR2 as LQKENI. This CDR3 spans 15 amino acids. The V and J ends lost 4 bases and 4 bases, in that order; junction bases with no gene match: 4. Healthy bone marrow donors supplied every sample. PCR employed 60 Vbeta and 13 Jbeta primers. Here immunoSEQ multiplex PCR was the method, and the copy in TCRdb shows in-frame clones only, minus some. This sample has approximately 160,000 clones, with over 60% found just once. The source of the sample is a study of cytomegalovirus exposure and HLA in healthy donors. Whole-study findings and limits: The authors enumerated 180 or so TCR beta chains as linked to cytomegalovirus.

V and J are TRBV18 and TRBJ1-2; 12 bases are a match to TRBD1. The sequence came from a female donor in good health and CMV-seronegative. Input material: PBMCs. The CDR3 protein is CASSQGQGAFYGYTF. The CDR3 nucleotides are TGTGCCAGCTCACAGGGACAGGGGGCCTTCTATGGCTACACCTTC.